Presented here are 16 T cell receptor beta chains from one specimen sequenced in a study of control samples from healthy donors and cancer patients. Profiled with immunoSEQ multiplex PCR; TCRdb holds only in-frame clones, not every one. Here the sample spans about 43,000 clones, about 94% being singletons. The source material was blood. The origin of the receptors is a man in his sixties in good health.

The rearrangement links TRBV7-9 to TRBJ1-4; D is unresolved. The germline gives CDR1 SEHNR, CDR2 FQNEAQ (reference sequence). This CDR3 is 16 amino acids long. With 5 bases removed from V and 0 bases from J, the gap between germline ends came to 13 bases. CDR3 protein: CASSHRGVATNEKLFF. CDR3 DNA: TGTGCCAGCAGCCACCGAGGCGTCGCAACTAATGAAAAACTGTTTTTT.

J is TRBJ2-3 and V is TRBV5-4, with a tentative D call TRBD2 (6 bases). V lost 0 bases to trimming and J lost 1 base, with 9 bases between them. The CDR3 spans 15 residues. Germline V gene lookup returns CDR1 SGHNT and CDR2 YYREEE (reference sequence). CDR3 amino acids: CASSLVGGGTDTQYF. CDR3 DNA: TGTGCCAGCAGCTTGGTGGGCGGGGGCACAGATACGCAGTATTTT.

The chain is built from TRBV3-1 (or the pseudogene TRBV3-2) and TRBJ2-7; D is perhaps TRBD1 (5 bases). Germline V lookup: CDR1 LGHDT, CDR2 YNNKEL (reference sequence). V lost 1 base to trimming and J lost 4 bases, with 11 bases between them. The CDR3 loop spans 14 amino acids. This CDR3 is CASSQGQGGYEQYF. CDR3 in DNA: TGTGCCAGCAGCCAAGGTCAGGGTGGGTACGAGCAGTACTTC.

Here the CDR3 DNA reads TGTGCCAGTAGTTCTCCGGCCGGGACAGGGAACTATGGCTACACCTTC. Its translation is CASSSPAGTGNYGYTF. The chain links TRBV19 to TRBJ1-2, with 9 bases that match TRBD1. Trimming at V came to 5 bases and at J to 2 bases, leaving 9 bases not matched to a gene. This CDR3 is built from 16 residues. Germline assignment: CDR1 LNHDA and CDR2 SQIVND (reference sequence).

The V and J genes are TRBV6-1 and TRBJ2-2; D unclear. CDR3 length equals 14 residues. The germline CDR1 and CDR2 sequences are MNHNS and SASEGT. Deletions cut 1 base from V and 7 bases from J, with 10 bases between. CDR3 loop: CASSEEFRRGELFF. The CDR3 DNA reads as TGTGCCAGCAGTGAAGAGTTCAGGCGCGGGGAGCTGTTTTTT.

This sequence joins TRBV3-1 (or the pseudogene TRBV3-2) and TRBJ2-7, with 12 bases fitting TRBD2. CDR1 is LGHDT and CDR2 is YNNKEL in the germline V gene (reference sequence). The junction had 4 bases not matched to a gene; V was cut back by 3 bases and J by 4 bases. The CDR3 length is 15 residues. The chain's CDR3 is CASSQGLAGGYEQYF. Here the CDR3 DNA reads TGTGCCAGCAGCCAGGGACTAGCGGGCGGTTACGAGCAGTACTTC.

This rearrangement joins TRBV7-3 to TRBJ2-5; possibly TRBD2 for D (5 bases). The CDR3 is 14 residues long. CDR1 SGHTA and CDR2 FQGTGA come from the germline V gene. The V and J ends lost 5 bases and 2 bases respectively, with 12 bases between them. The CDR3 DNA reads TGTGCCAGCAGCGATGGAGGTATTCAAGAGACCCAGTACTTC. Its protein product is CASSDGGIQETQYF.

The V call is TRBV19, the J call TRBJ1-2; tentatively, D is TRBD1 (6 bases). Trimming pared 6 bases from V and 4 bases from J, leaving 9 bases between. CDR1 is LNHDA and CDR2 is SQIVND in the germline V gene (reference sequence). The CDR3 runs to 12 residues. The CDR3 DNA follows: TGTGCCAGTAGCCTACAGGGCTATGGCTACACCTTC. The encoded protein is CASSLQGYGYTF.

The chain carries TRBV7-3 and TRBJ1-1, with D uncertain. V lost 2 bases and J 1 base, leaving 8 bases between the germline ends. Germline lookup yields CDR1 SGHTA and CDR2 FQGTGA. There are 14 residues in the CDR3. DNA for the CDR3: TGTGCCAGCAGCTTAGCGCCCGGGAACACTGAAGCTTTCTTT. This sequence encodes CASSLAPGNTEAFF.

The rearrangement uses TRBV12-2 and TRBJ1-5; TRBD1 is the table's D call and was not checked against the DNA. TRBV12-2 is flagged as a pseudogene. The CDR3 consists of 16 residues. The CDR3 DNA reads as TGTGCAAGTCGCTCCCAACAGGGGAATAACAATCAGCCCCAGCATTTT. This codes for CASRSQQGNNNQPQHF.

The genes are TRBV24-1 and TRBJ2-7, with a tentative D call TRBD1 (6 bases). Germline CDR1 KGHDR, CDR2 SFDVKD. V lost 6 bases and J 1 base, leaving 15 bases between the germline ends. The CDR3 runs to 15 residues. The CDR3 reads CATSSIKQGSYEQYF. CDR3 DNA: TGTGCCACCAGTTCGATTAAACAGGGTTCCTACGAGCAGTACTTC.

The chain employs TRBV5-1 and TRBJ2-7; TRBD1 is a possible D gene (5 bases). The CDR3 runs 13 residues. Germline CDR1 is SGHRS and CDR2 is YFSETQ. V dropped 0 bases and J dropped 5 bases, with 9 bases sitting between them. In nucleotides, the CDR3 is TGCGCCAGCAGCTTGGCGCAGGGTAACGAGCAGTACTTC. Amino acids: CASSLAQGNEQYF.

This sequence joins TRBV2 and TRBJ2-1; D unresolved. Trimming took 2 bases from V and 6 from J, leaving 11 bases between them. Looked up from germline, CDR1 is SNHLY and CDR2 is FYNNEI. The length of the CDR3 is 14 residues. CDR3 region: CASSEFVSTNEQFF. The CDR3 DNA reads TGTGCCAGCAGTGAATTCGTTTCTACCAATGAGCAGTTCTTC.

A word on this clone: A junction boundary mismatches the germline segment, possibly from a read error. V gene TRBV7-9 combines with J gene TRBJ2-7; TRBD2 matches at 11 bases. The CDR3 is made up of 14 amino acids. The V gene's germline CDR1 is SEHNR and CDR2 FQNEAQ (reference sequence). The CDR3 region is CASTLAGGLNEQYF. The DNA for the CDR3 is TGTGCCAGCACCTTAGCGGGAGGGCTTAACGAGCAGTACTTC.

V is TRBV29-1 and J is TRBJ1-5; D gene uncertain. Germline lookup yields CDR1 SQVTM and CDR2 ANQGSEA. The CDR3 has 14 amino acids. Trimming took off 7 bases at V and 4 bases at J, with 17 bases between the two ends. CDR3 DNA: TGCAGCGCCCGTCGAGGAGGAGAAAATCAGCCCCAGCATTTT. Residues: CSARRGGENQPQHF.

CDR3 region: CASSYSQGGNYGYTF. CDR3 coding DNA: TGTGCCAGCAGTTACTCGCAGGGAGGAAACTATGGCTACACCTTC. The genes are TRBV6-5 and TRBJ1-2; D might be TRBD1 (5 bases). In germline, CDR1 is MNHEY, CDR2 SVGAGI. The CDR3 sequence is 15 residues long. The ends were cut back, 0 bases at V and 2 bases at J, with 10 bases in the middle.